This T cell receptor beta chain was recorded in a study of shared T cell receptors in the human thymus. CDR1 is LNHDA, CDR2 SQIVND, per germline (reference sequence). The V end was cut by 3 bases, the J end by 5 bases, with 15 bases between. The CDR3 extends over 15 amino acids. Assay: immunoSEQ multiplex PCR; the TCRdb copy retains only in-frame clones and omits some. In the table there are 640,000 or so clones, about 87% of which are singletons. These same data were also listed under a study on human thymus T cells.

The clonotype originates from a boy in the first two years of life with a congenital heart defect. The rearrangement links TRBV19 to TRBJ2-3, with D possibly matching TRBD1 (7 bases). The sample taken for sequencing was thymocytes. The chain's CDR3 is CASSIYRGGGDTQYF. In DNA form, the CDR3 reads TGTGCCAGTAGTATCTACAGGGGAGGTGGAGATACGCAGTATTTT.